Below are 6 T cell receptor beta chains sequenced from a single sample in a study of identical twins. In TCRdb, the 5' RACE reads were re-called with MiXCR into one record per CDR3 protein. Among 600,000 to 850,000 distinct CDR3 sequences listed, 15% to 20% were seen once. This sample was also put to use in a study of T cells expressing NK-cell markers.

The specimen was PBMCs. The source is a woman younger than 35 in good health.

The chain links TRBV20-1 to TRBJ1-1; TRBD1 matches at 9 bases. The CDR3 has 14 amino acids. CDR1 is DFQATT, CDR2 SNEGSKA, per germline (reference sequence). Germline trimming cut 3 bases from V and 1 base from J; bases unmatched to any gene: 3. The chain's CDR3 is CSASVGQGNTEAFF. The CDR3 DNA reads as TGCAGTGCTAGCGTGGGACAGGGGAACACTGAAGCTTTCTTT.

In this sample, this clonotype turned up many times. The gene calls are TRBV11-2 and TRBJ2-1, with D possibly matching TRBD1 (6 bases). Germline V gives CDR1 SGHAT, CDR2 FQNNGV. CDR3 length: 16 residues. V was clipped by 5 bases and J by 6 bases, with 20 bases between them. The CDR3 is CASSPMTGSYPNEQFF. Here the CDR3 DNA reads TGTGCCAGCAGCCCGATGACAGGAAGCTACCCCAATGAGCAGTTCTTC.

The rearrangement uses TRBV5-1 and TRBJ2-3, with D tentatively TRBD2 (6 bases). This CDR3 has 13 amino acids. The V gene lost 4 bases and the J gene lost 6 bases, with 12 bases spanning the gap. Germline V gene lookup returns CDR1 SGHRS and CDR2 YFSETQ. For the CDR3, the DNA is TGCGCCAGCAGCCGCACTCGGGAGGATACGCAGTATTTT. Translation: CASSRTREDTQYF.

This clonotype was seen a handful of times. The chain couples TRBV10-3 to TRBJ2-5; D call uncertain. Trimming removed 5 bases from V and 4 bases from J, with 8 bases in between. The CDR3 is 12 residues long. Looked up from germline, CDR1 is ENHRY and CDR2 is SYGVKD. The CDR3 loop is CAISYSRETQYF. In nucleotides, the CDR3 is TGTGCCATCAGTTACAGCCGAGAGACCCAGTACTTC.

The chain has TRBV20-1 and TRBJ1-1; 7 nucleotides match TRBD1. Germline V lookup: CDR1 DFQATT, CDR2 SNEGSKA (reference sequence). V lost 5 bases and J lost 3; bases outside the gene matches: 3. This CDR3 comprises 12 residues. CDR3 bases: TGCAGTGCTCCCAGGGGGGACACTGAAGCTTTCTTT. Translation gives CSAPRGDTEAFF.

V is TRBV9 and J is TRBJ2-7, with D tentatively TRBD2 (5 bases). V was trimmed by 6 bases and J by 1 base, leaving 14 bases between them. The CDR3 is 14 residues long. Germline CDR1 SGDLS, CDR2 YYNGEE. The CDR3 region is CASTPHEGSYEQYF. The DNA for the CDR3 is TGTGCCAGCACCCCCCATGAGGGTTCCTACGAGCAGTACTTC.